This TCR beta chain emerged from a study of CD8+ T cells in alopecia areata. Extraction and reverse transcription of RNA yielded cDNA as the sequencing template. Here immunoSEQ multiplex PCR was the method, and the copy in TCRdb shows in-frame clones only, minus some. The table includes some 200,000 clones, roughly two fifths detected once. This clone was seen more than once but under ten times. Regarding treatment: oral pan-JAK inhibitor, 5-10 mg twice daily. CDR3 length: 18 amino acids. In germline, CDR1 is SQVTM, CDR2 ANQGSEA. With 6 bases clipped from V and 0 bases from J, the junction kept 18 bases outside the gene matches.

This chain joins TRBV29-1 and TRBJ2-3; 7 bases line up with TRBD2. The TCR sequence derives from a human donor with alopecia areata. The sequencing used CD4+ T cells sorted from blood, collected around week 37, from a patient treated with tofacitinib. The CDR3 loop reads CSVREGPRLAKSTDTQYF. DNA for the CDR3: TGCAGCGTAAGGGAGGGGCCGAGACTAGCCAAGAGCACAGATACGCAGTATTTT.